These 29 T cell receptor beta chains share one sample of origin, sequenced in a study of OX40 agonist ivuxolimab in advanced cancers. Generated by immunoSEQ multiplex PCR, the TCRdb table keeps only in-frame clones and is missing some. Of around 2,900 clones in the sample, approximately 68% were seen once. This specimen was CD4+ or CD8+ T cells sorted from blood, taken in a trial of the OX40 agonist ivuxolimab. The receptor source for this set is an adult with an advanced solid tumor such as melanoma, head and neck, liver or kidney cancer.

V usage is TRBV27 and J usage is TRBJ1-1, with a tentative D call TRBD1 (5 bases). The CDR3 contains 13 residues. Trimming removed 8 bases from V and 2 bases from J, with 12 bases in between. The germline CDR1 and CDR2 sequences are MNHEY and SMNVEV (reference sequence). CDR3 in DNA: TGTGCCAGCGGGTCCAGGGACAACACTGAAGCTTTCTTT. Translated, it gives CASGSRDNTEAFF.

The gene calls are TRBV9 and TRBJ2-5; no reliable D call. Germline CDR1 and CDR2: SGDLS and YYNGEE. The length of the CDR3 is 12 residues. V gave up 4 bases and J gave up 0 bases, with 4 bases separating them. The CDR3 DNA reads TGTGCCAGCAGCCCCGACCAAGAGACCCAGTACTTC. Translating it yields CASSPDQETQYF.

This chain uses TRBV28 with TRBJ2-7, with 7 nucleotides matching TRBD1. Trimming took 3 bases from V and 3 from J; bases not matched to a gene: 5. The CDR3 loop spans 14 amino acids. Germline CDR1 reads MDHEN; CDR2 reads SYDVKM. The DNA of the CDR3 is TGTGCCAGCAGTTTGGCGCAGGGGGTCTACGAGCAGTACTTC. It specifies CASSLAQGVYEQYF.

J is TRBJ2-2 and V is TRBV28; D is unresolved. Trimming pared 3 bases from V and 2 bases from J, leaving 13 bases between. The V gene's germline CDR1 is MDHEN and CDR2 SYDVKM. This CDR3 spans 16 amino acids. CDR3 DNA sequence: TGTGCCAGCAGTTTCTATGTAGGCAGAAACACCGGGGAGCTGTTTTTT. Translating gives CASSFYVGRNTGELFF.

The gene calls are TRBV4-2 and TRBJ2-1, with no clear D. Germline V lookup: CDR1 LGHNA, CDR2 YNFKEQ. The V end was cut by 0 bases, the J end by 2 bases, with 5 bases between. The CDR3 has 14 residues. The CDR3 region is CASSQDGTYNEQFF. The CDR3 coding sequence is TGTGCCAGCAGCCAAGACGGCACCTACAATGAGCAGTTCTTC.

The chain joins TRBV6-5 to TRBJ2-7, with a weak D call TRBD1 (6 bases). Trimming stripped 0 bases from V and 2 bases from J, with 11 bases between. Per germline, CDR1 MNHEY and CDR2 SVGAGI. The CDR3 runs to 15 residues. The CDR3 spells CASSYSLDSAYEQYF. The CDR3 DNA reads as TGTGCCAGCAGTTACTCACTGGACAGCGCCTACGAGCAGTACTTC.

The table lists this clone with a few counts. J is TRBJ1-1 and V is TRBV4-2; no clear D gene. The germline gives CDR1 LGHNA, CDR2 YNFKEQ. The V end lost 0 bases, the J end lost 7 bases, and 12 bases lay between the germline ends. The CDR3 covers 14 residues. The DNA for the CDR3 is TGTGCCAGCAGCCAAGATCCGAGCGACGGTGAAGCTTTCTTT. Translation: CASSQDPSDGEAFF.

This chain's CDR3 is CASGFRGADNEKLFF. The CDR3 coding sequence is TGTGCCAGCGGGTTCAGGGGGGCAGATAATGAAAAACTGTTTTTT. J is TRBJ1-4 and V is TRBV6-6; TRBD1 agrees at 7 bases. Germline CDR1 is MNHNY and CDR2 is SVGAGI (reference sequence). The CDR3 totals 15 residues. Trimming took 8 bases from V and 4 from J; bases not matched to a gene: 10.

This clone is hyperexpanded by share. This chain connects TRBV5-1 to TRBJ2-7, with D perhaps assigned TRBD1 or TRBD2 (6 bases each). V was clipped by 5 bases and J by 3 bases, with 12 bases between them. The CDR3 is 13 amino acids. Germline V gene data show CDR1 as SGHRS and CDR2 as YFSETQ. The CDR3 reads CASRVGGGYEQYF. The CDR3 coding sequence is TGCGCCAGCAGGGTCGGGGGCGGCTACGAGCAGTACTTC.

This clone was observed once. The chain has TRBV6-1 and TRBJ1-5; tentatively, D is TRBD1 (6 bases). Trimming left V 6 bases short and J 7 bases short, with 19 bases between. Germline V gene data show CDR1 as MNHNS and CDR2 as SASEGT. The CDR3 spans 15 residues. In nucleotides, the CDR3 is TGTGCCAGCAGCCGAGGACAGCAGCGGGGGCAGCCCCAGCATTTT. The encoded protein is CASSRGQQRGQPQHF.

Only a few counts were recorded for this clone. This chain connects TRBV5-1 to TRBJ2-5; D is undetermined. Germline CDR1 and CDR2: SGHRS and YFSETQ. The V end was cut by 1 base, the J end by 3 bases, with 7 bases between. The CDR3 loop spans 13 amino acids. CDR3 bases: TGCGCCAGCAGCTTGACTACCAAAGAGACCCAGTACTTC. Protein product: CASSLTTKETQYF.

The rearrangement uses TRBV27 and TRBJ2-7; 7 positions agree with TRBD1. The CDR3 has 12 amino acids. After removal of 10 bases from V and 0 bases from J, the junction contained 3 bases not matched to a gene. The V gene's germline CDR1 is MNHEY and CDR2 SMNVEV (reference sequence). CDR3 amino acids: CATRDSSYEQYF. CDR3 DNA sequence: TGTGCCACCCGGGACAGCTCCTACGAGCAGTACTTC.

This clone was found a few times. The chain carries TRBV19 and TRBJ1-1; D is unresolved. Trimming took 6 bases from V and 10 from J, leaving 15 bases between them. The CDR3 sequence is 12 residues long. CDR1 LNHDA and CDR2 SQIVND come from the germline V gene (reference sequence). CDR3 protein: CASSQYEGTAFF. Written as DNA, the CDR3 is TGTGCCAGTAGCCAGTACGAGGGCACAGCTTTCTTT.

A remark on this clone: The sample has other DNA sequences that encode this CDR3 too. The chain couples TRBV14 to TRBJ2-7; 11 bases agree with TRBD2. The V and J ends lost 3 bases and 6 bases, in that order; junction bases with no gene match: 25. The CDR3 has 21 residues. Germline V gene sequence: CDR1 SGHDN, CDR2 FVKESK. The CDR3 spells CASSQDGLTSGSLAEWGEQYF. The CDR3 region has the DNA TGTGCCAGCAGCCAGGATGGCTTAACTAGCGGGAGTCTAGCTGAATGGGGCGAGCAGTACTTC.

The V call is TRBV4-3, the J call TRBJ2-7; a possible D gene is TRBD2 (6 bases). The V end lost 1 base, the J end lost 1 base, and 14 bases lay between the germline ends. CDR1 and CDR2 from the germline V gene are LGHNA and YSLEER. This CDR3 region has 16 residues. CDR3 sequence: CASSQGATSSSYEQYF. Here the CDR3 DNA reads TGCGCCAGCAGCCAAGGGGCCACTAGCAGTTCCTACGAGCAGTACTTC.

The chain has TRBV6-6 and TRBJ2-1; 7 positions match TRBD2. CDR1 is MNHNY and CDR2 is SVGAGI in the germline V gene (reference sequence). J lost 1 base, V lost 4 bases, and 7 bases had no gene match. CDR3 length: 16 residues. CDR3 in amino acids: CASSSSQGGSYNEQFF. In DNA, the CDR3 is TGTGCCAGCAGTTCCTCTCAGGGAGGGTCCTACAATGAGCAGTTCTTC.

The rearrangement links TRBV13 to TRBJ2-1; 11 positions agree with TRBD2. This CDR3 comprises 15 residues. V lost 2 bases, J lost 7 bases, and 4 bases stayed unmatched. CDR1 and CDR2 (germline): PRHDT, FYEKMQ (reference sequence). CDR3 protein: CASSLSRLAGNEQFF. CDR3 bases: TGTGCCAGCAGCTTAAGCCGACTAGCGGGAAATGAGCAGTTCTTC.

The V and J genes are TRBV5-5 and TRBJ2-7; D is unclear. Between the trimmed V and J ends, which lost 1 base and 3 bases, there was a span of 8 bases. Germline V gives CDR1 SGHKS, CDR2 YYEKEE (reference sequence). This CDR3 has 13 amino acids. This chain's CDR3 is CASSLSTYYEQYF. CDR3 bases: TGTGCCAGCAGCTTGTCGACCTACTACGAGCAGTACTTC.

J is TRBJ1-5 and V is TRBV9; possibly TRBD1 for D (6 bases). The CDR3 sequence is 13 residues long. The germline V gene has CDR1 SGDLS and CDR2 YYNGEE. Deletions cut 4 bases from V and 12 bases from J, with 17 bases between. The CDR3 loop reads CASSPSPGQLQHF. CDR3 bases: TGTGCCAGCAGCCCCTCTCCGGGACAACTCCAGCATTTT.

This clone has only a few counts. V usage is TRBV5-4 and J usage is TRBJ2-2; no clear D. Germline lookup yields CDR1 SGHNT and CDR2 YYREEE (reference sequence). CDR3 length equals 15 residues. The ends were cut back, 2 bases at V and 4 bases at J, with 12 bases in the middle. For the CDR3, the DNA is TGTGCCAGCAGCTTTCAAGGACCTTTCACCGGGGAGCTGTTTTTT. As protein: CASSFQGPFTGELFF. The entire variable domain, with the rest obtained from reference TRBV5-4 and TRBJ2-2, is as follows: ETGVTQSPTHLIKTRGQQVTLRCSSQSGHNTVSWYQQALGQGPQFIFQYYREEENGRGNFPPRFSGLQFPNYSSELNVNALELDDSALYLCASSFQGPFTGELFFGEGSRLTVL.

By proportion, this clone is large. This chain links TRBV28 with TRBJ2-7; TRBD1 is a possible D gene (6 bases). This CDR3 is 14 amino acids long. V was cut by 3 bases and J by 3 bases, with 12 bases left in between. Germline CDR1 and CDR2: MDHEN and SYDVKM. The chain's CDR3 is CASSLVQGSYEQYF. CDR3 in DNA: TGTGCCAGCAGTTTGGTCCAGGGGAGCTACGAGCAGTACTTC.

The chain employs TRBV27 and TRBJ2-3; no firm D call. Trimming shortened V by 6 bases and J by 0 bases, and 10 bases separated the two germline ends. The CDR3 is 14 amino acids. CDR1 and CDR2 (germline): MNHEY, SMNVEV (reference sequence). CDR3 loop: CASSARSSTDTQYF. The CDR3 nucleotides are TGTGCCAGCAGCGCCAGATCTAGCACAGATACGCAGTATTTT.

The chain uses TRBV27 and TRBJ2-2; D remains unclear. Germline assignment: CDR1 MNHEY and CDR2 SMNVEV (reference sequence). The CDR3 loop spans 15 amino acids. Trimming stripped 0 bases from V and 4 bases from J, with 9 bases between. The CDR3 DNA reads as TGTGCCAGCAGTTTATCCTCCTCCCCCACCGGGGAGCTGTTTTTT. Amino acid sequence: CASSLSSSPTGELFF.

The chain links TRBV7-6 to TRBJ1-5, with 8 bases identical to TRBD1. Germline assignment: CDR1 SGHVS and CDR2 FNYEAQ. Trimming removed 0 bases from V and 12 bases from J; junction bases left unmatched: 4. This CDR3 spans 13 amino acids. The CDR3 sequence is CASSLAADRDQHF. CDR3 coding DNA: TGTGCCAGCAGCTTAGCGGCGGACAGGGACCAGCATTTT.

This clone was found a few times. The rearrangement uses TRBV5-6 and TRBJ2-7, with TRBD2 matching 9 bases. The CDR3 is made up of 16 amino acids. Germline V CDR1 and CDR2: SGHDT, YYEEEE. With 4 bases clipped from V and 0 bases from J, the junction kept 8 bases outside the gene matches. The chain's CDR3 is CASSGGLAHSSYEQYF. The CDR3, as DNA: TGTGCCAGCAGCGGGGGACTAGCTCATAGCTCCTACGAGCAGTACTTC.

This chain links TRBV28 with TRBJ2-7, with D perhaps matching TRBD1 or TRBD2 (5 bases each). The CDR3 is 15 residues long. V was clipped by 7 bases and J by 2 bases, with 18 bases between them. Per the germline V gene, CDR1 is MDHEN and CDR2 is SYDVKM. The chain's CDR3 is CASNLPRDGTYEQYF. In nucleotides, the CDR3 is TGTGCCAGCAACCTACCCCGGGACGGAACCTACGAGCAGTACTTC.

The V call is TRBV9, the J call TRBJ2-3; D unresolved. Deletions cut 0 bases from V and 0 bases from J, with 5 bases between. The CDR3 sequence is 14 residues long. The germline gives CDR1 SGDLS, CDR2 YYNGEE. CDR3 in amino acids: CASSVDGSTDTQYF. The CDR3 coding sequence is TGTGCCAGCAGCGTAGACGGTAGCACAGATACGCAGTATTTT.

The chain is built from TRBV6-4 and TRBJ2-3; 8 bases match TRBD2. V lost 6 bases, J lost 3 bases, and 2 bases stayed unmatched. From germline, CDR1 is MRHNA and CDR2 SNTAGT. This CDR3 is 13 amino acids long. The CDR3 region is CASSGGATDTQYF. CDR3 coding DNA: TGTGCCAGCAGCGGGGGGGCAACAGATACGCAGTATTTT.

V and J are TRBV6-1 and TRBJ1-2, with 8 nucleotides matching TRBD1. V lost 0 bases to trimming and J lost 8 bases; unmatched junction nucleotides: 11. The CDR3 is 16 amino acids. CDR1 is MNHNS and CDR2 is SASEGT in the germline V gene. CDR3 amino acids: CASSEAFPDRAWGYTF. The CDR3 coding sequence is TGTGCCAGCAGTGAAGCGTTCCCGGACAGGGCATGGGGCTACACCTTC.